This TCR beta chain was documented in a study of blood T cell repertoires in COVID-19. Study in general: Acute and convalescent COVID-19 samples came from the United States, Italy and Spain.

Seattle patient enrollment occurred during active infection, with longitudinal follow-up thereafter. Authors' analysis steps: Estimation of nucleated cell counts was performed using reference gene primer amplification. Profiling relied on immunoSEQ multiplex PCR, and the TCRdb table lists in-frame clones only, not all of them. For V, J and clone size, that table is used; D and trimming come from the DNA. There are 40,000 to 60,000 clones in the sample; 85% to 95% occur only once, and about 1% lies in the top ten. This CDR3 contains 12 residues. Germline assignment: CDR1 MDHEN and CDR2 SYDVKM. Trimming took off 4 bases at V and 11 bases at J, with 14 bases between the two ends.

The receptor comes from a man between 60 and 75 years old with COVID-19, enrolled during active disease. This rearrangement joins TRBV28 to TRBJ1-1; no clear D gene. Sequencing was carried out using peripheral blood. The CDR3 sequence is CASSSGTLHAFF. In DNA form, the CDR3 reads TGTGCCAGCAGTTCGGGAACGTTGCATGCTTTCTTT. Looking up the rest from reference TRBV28 and TRBJ1-1 gives the full variable domain: DVKVTQSSRYLVKRTGEKVFLECVQDMDHENMFWYRQDPGLGLRLIYFSYDVKMKEKGDIPEGYSVSREKKERFSLILESASTNQTSMYLCASSSGTLHAFFGQGTRLTVV.